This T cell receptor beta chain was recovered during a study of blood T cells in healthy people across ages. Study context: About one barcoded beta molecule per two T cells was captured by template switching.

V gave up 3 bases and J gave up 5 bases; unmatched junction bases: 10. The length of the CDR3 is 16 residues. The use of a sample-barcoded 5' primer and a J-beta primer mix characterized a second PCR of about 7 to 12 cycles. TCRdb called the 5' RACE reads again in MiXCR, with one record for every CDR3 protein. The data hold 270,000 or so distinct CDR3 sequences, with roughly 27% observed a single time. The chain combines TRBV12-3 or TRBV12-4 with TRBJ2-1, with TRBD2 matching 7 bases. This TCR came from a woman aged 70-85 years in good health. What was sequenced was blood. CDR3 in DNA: TGTGCCAGCAGTTTCCCACCCGGGAGGACCGACAATGAGCAGTTCTTC. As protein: CASSFPPGRTDNEQFF.